These 5 T cell receptor beta chains share one sample of origin, sequenced in a study of response to subunit inactivated influenza vaccine listed by TCRdb under 2018. Libraries were prepared through RT-PCR. Instrument on record: Illumina HiSeq 2500. TCRdb handled the public reads itself, with Q25 trimming in fastp and clone calling in MiXCR, and kept productive beta chains. Rows are combined by CDR3 protein, so each entry shows the most common genes and DNA. Recorded for this sample are about 540,000 distinct CDR3 sequences; roughly a quarter of them occurred a single time. The ten top clones hold 2.8% of the sample. A further study also used this sample, focusing on T cells expressing NK-cell markers. As that second study puts it: The TCR beta cDNA libraries were made using 5'RACE template switching, a step that added both a universal primer site and unique molecular identifiers.

The sample in question was CD4+ T cells sorted from PBMCs, obtained less than 13 days after vaccination. The receptors were gathered from a man aged 45 to 65 who received an inactivated influenza vaccine. Donor details come from another sample of the same person, matched by shared clones.

This clonotype showed up just a few times. J is TRBJ2-5 and V is TRBV5-1; 14 positions agree with TRBD2. The J segment lost 3 bases and the V segment lost 6 bases, leaving 7 bases of the junction unmatched. CDR3 size: 16 residues. The germline CDR1 and CDR2 sequences are SGHRS and YFSETQ. CDR3 residues: CASTWGTSGSKETQYF. CDR3 sequence (DNA): TGCGCCAGCACTTGGGGGACTAGCGGGAGTAAAGAGACCCAGTACTTC.

The DNA for the CDR3 is TGTGCCAGCACCCCCACAGGGGAGAACACCGGGGAGCTGTTTTTT. Its protein is CASTPTGENTGELFF. The chain uses TRBV12-3 or TRBV12-4 and TRBJ2-2; the match to TRBD1 covers 7 bases. V dropped 7 bases and J dropped 1; count of bases not matched to a gene: 6. The CDR3 sequence is 15 residues long.

The chain employs TRBV12-3 or TRBV12-4 and TRBJ2-5; tentatively, D is TRBD1 or TRBD2 (5 bases each). There are 14 residues in the CDR3. V was shortened by 3 bases and J by 1 base, with 9 bases between the two germline ends. CDR3 loop: CASSLGDGQETQYF. CDR3 DNA sequence: TGTGCCAGCAGTTTGGGGGACGGCCAAGAGACCCAGTACTTC.

The V gene is TRBV10-3, the J gene TRBJ2-7; 7 bases fit TRBD2. J gave up 0 bases and V 6 bases, and 11 bases lay outside the gene matches. Germline V gene sequence: CDR1 ENHRY, CDR2 SYGVKD. The CDR3 is 16 residues long. For the CDR3, the DNA is TGTGCCATCAGGAAGACCGGGGGGACTCTCTCCTACGAGCAGTACTTC. Translation: CAIRKTGGTLSYEQYF.

This clonotype was observed a few times. The rearrangement links TRBV4-2 to TRBJ2-1; 15 bases align to TRBD2. Trimming took 1 base from V and 7 from J; bases not matched to a gene: 2. Germline V lookup: CDR1 LGHNA, CDR2 YNFKEQ. CDR3 size: 16 residues. The CDR3: CASSQGTSGGANEQFF. CDR3 sequence (DNA): TGTGCCAGCAGCCAAGGGACTAGCGGGGGGGCTAATGAGCAGTTCTTC.